This TCR beta chain is drawn from a study of blood T cells in healthy people across ages. Note on this clonotype: What it binds is not known.

Isolation recovered at least 6.5 million PBMCs from every sample. The V gene lost 2 bases and the J gene lost 5 bases, with 16 bases spanning the gap. The germline V gene encodes CDR1 MNHEY and CDR2 SMNVEV (reference sequence). This CDR3 is built from 15 residues. A sample-barcoded 5' primer and a J-beta primer mix were used in a second PCR of about 7 to 12 cycles. TCRdb passed the 5' RACE reads through MiXCR, listing each CDR3 protein once. The repertoire consists of about 1,000,000 distinct CDR3 sequences, with 40% to 45% occurring once and the leading ten covering approximately 17%. General observations from the study: In older individuals, TCR beta diversity per million T cells was lower, falling roughly linearly with age.

This chain connects TRBV27 to TRBJ2-7, with a tentative D call TRBD2 (5 bases). The origin of this receptor is a woman aged 60-75 years in good health. What was sequenced was blood. The CDR3, as DNA: TGTGCCAGCAGTTTAAGTAGGACTGGGCCTAACGAGCAGTACTTC. Translating it yields CASSLSRTGPNEQYF.